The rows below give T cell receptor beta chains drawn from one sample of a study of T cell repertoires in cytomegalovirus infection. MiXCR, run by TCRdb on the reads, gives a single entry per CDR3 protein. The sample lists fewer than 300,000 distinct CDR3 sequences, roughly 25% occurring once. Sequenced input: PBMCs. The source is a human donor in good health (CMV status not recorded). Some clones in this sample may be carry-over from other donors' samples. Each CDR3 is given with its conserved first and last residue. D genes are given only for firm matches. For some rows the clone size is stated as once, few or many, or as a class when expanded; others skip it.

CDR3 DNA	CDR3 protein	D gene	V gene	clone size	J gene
TGTGCCAGCAGAACAGGGTCACAGCCCCAGCATTTT	CASRTGSQPQHF	NA	TRBV2	once	TRBJ1-5
TGCAGCGTTGAAGAAGAGACCCAGTACTTC	CSVEEETQYF	NA	TRBV29-1	NA	TRBJ2-5
TGTGCCAGCAGCTTAACACAGGGAACGAACACTGAAGCTTTCTTT	CASSLTQGTNTEAFF	NA	TRBV7-9	many	TRBJ1-1
TGTGCCAGCAGCCCCGGATGGACTAGTAGGAATGAGCAGTTCTTC	CASSPGWTSRNEQFF	TRBD2	TRBV7-9	few	TRBJ2-1
TGTGCCAGCAGCCCCAGACTAGTGGGAGAGGACGAGCAGTACTTC	CASSPRLVGEDEQYF	NA	TRBV7-9	NA	TRBJ2-7
TGCAGCGTTGAAGTAGGTACACGCAACTATGGCTACACCTTC	CSVEVGTRNYGYTF	NA	TRBV29-1	NA	TRBJ1-2
TGTGCCATCAGTGAGGGGCAAAGGGGCGGGGAGCTGTTTTTT	CAISEGQRGGELFF	NA	TRBV10-3	NA	TRBJ2-2
TGCAGTGCACCTAGCGACCAAGAGACCCAGTACTTC	CSAPSDQETQYF	NA	TRBV20-1	NA	TRBJ2-5
TGTGCCAGCGGGTTACTAGGGCGGCTATCTTACGAGCAGTACTTC	CASGLLGRLSYEQYF	NA	TRBV7-2	many	TRBJ2-7
TGTGCCAGCAGCTTAGGAGGAGCGGGAGGGGCCAATGAGCAGTTCTTC	CASSLGGAGGANEQFF	TRBD2	TRBV7-2	few	TRBJ2-1
TGTGCCACCCGGGCGGCAGATACGCAGTATTTT	CATRAADTQYF	NA	TRBV15	NA	TRBJ2-3
TGCGCCAGCAGTGGGAGAGCTTGGGGAACGTTGGAGCCCCAGCATTTT	CASSGRAWGTLEPQHF	NA	TRBV10-2	few	TRBJ1-5
TGCAGTGCTAGCAGTTTGGGGTGGGAAGCTTTCTTT	CSASSLGWEAFF	NA	TRBV20-1	NA	TRBJ1-1
TGTGCCAGCAGCTTACTCCTTATTCCGCAGTACTTC	CASSLLLIPQYF	NA	TRBV28	few	TRBJ2-7
TGCGCCAGCAGACCCGGACTATCTGGAACCTACGAGCAGTACTTC	CASRPGLSGTYEQYF	NA	TRBV5-1	NA	TRBJ2-7
TGTGCCATCAGTGCCGGACAGGGGGCCGATCAGCCCCAGCATTTT	CAISAGQGADQPQHF	TRBD1	TRBV10-3	few	TRBJ1-5
TGTGCCAGTAGTATAGGGGGACTAGCGGGAATAGACTACAATGAGCAGTTCTTC	CASSIGGLAGIDYNEQFF	TRBD2	TRBV19	few	TRBJ2-1
TGTGCCAGCAGTTCCCGGGACGCCGCGGCCCTTGAGCAGTTCTTC	CASSSRDAAALEQFF	NA	TRBV28	once	TRBJ2-1
TGCGCCAGCAGCTTAAACGCCCTAGACAGCTACGAGCAGTACTTC	CASSLNALDSYEQYF	NA	TRBV5-1	once	TRBJ2-7
TGTGCCTGGAGTGTGATGTCCCTCTCTGGGGCCAACGTCCTGACTTTC	CAWSVMSLSGANVLTF	NA	TRBV30	many	TRBJ2-6
TGTGCCAGCACCTCACCAGGGAAAGAGACCCAGTACTTC	CASTSPGKETQYF	NA	TRBV6-2/TRBV6-3	NA	TRBJ2-5
TGTGCCATCAAGCCGGGACTAGCGGGGGACGAGCAGTACTTC	CAIKPGLAGDEQYF	TRBD2	TRBV10-3	few	TRBJ2-7
TGTGCCAGCAGCCCCAAGGATTTTCCCTACGAGCAGTACTTC	CASSPKDFPYEQYF	NA	TRBV7-2	many	TRBJ2-7
TGTGCCAGCAGCGCGTGGGGGGGGTCAGGCAATCAGCCCCAGCATTTT	CASSAWGGSGNQPQHF	NA	TRBV7-9	few	TRBJ1-5
TGCGCCAGCAGCTTGGCTAGGGGCGGAGCATTCTCCTACAATGAGCAGTTCTTC	CASSLARGGAFSYNEQFF	NA	TRBV5-1	NA	TRBJ2-1
TGTGCCAGCAGACGACAGGGCAACTCTTACGAGCAGTACTTC	CASRRQGNSYEQYF	TRBD1	TRBV11-2	few	TRBJ2-7
TGTGCCAGCAGGGTTTTGGGGGGCGGGAACACTGAAGCTTTCTTT	CASRVLGGGNTEAFF	NA	TRBV7-2	many	TRBJ1-1
TGTGCCAGCAGCTCCGGACCCCTCGAAGGAAACATTCAGTACTTC	CASSSGPLEGNIQYF	NA	TRBV11-2	many	TRBJ2-4
TGTGCCAGCAGTTCGGACAGGGGCTACGAGCAGTACTTC	CASSSDRGYEQYF	TRBD1	TRBV6-2/TRBV6-3	NA	TRBJ2-7
TGTGCCAGCAGGGGGCTAGCGGGTGGCCAAGAGACCCAGTACTTC	CASRGLAGGQETQYF	NA	TRBV19	NA	TRBJ2-5
TGTGCCAGCAACCCAGGGCCCGGGGAGCTGTTTTTT	CASNPGPGELFF	NA	TRBV28	many	TRBJ2-2
TGTGCCAGCAGCCGACTAGCGGGGGTTTACAATGAGCAGTTCTTC	CASSRLAGVYNEQFF	TRBD2	TRBV7-6	NA	TRBJ2-1
TGTGCCAGCAGCTTAGGGTTAGGGGGGGCGCGGTCTAATAATTCACCCCTCCACTTT	CASSLGLGGARSNNSPLHF	NA	TRBV7-2	many	TRBJ1-6
TGTGCCAGCAGCCCCCGAGGGTTGGGAGGGGAGCTGTTTTTT	CASSPRGLGGELFF	NA	TRBV11-2	NA	TRBJ2-2